The 15 T cell receptor beta chains given below trace back to one sample, sequenced in a study of blood T cell repertoires in COVID-19. Assay used: immunoSEQ multiplex PCR; TCRdb lists only in-frame clones, some missing. Among 200,000 to 300,000 clones listed, around nine tenths were seen once. The sample taken for sequencing was peripheral blood. These TCRs come from a woman between 65 and 79 years old with active or convalescent COVID-19.

The V call is TRBV9, the J call TRBJ2-7, with D perhaps TRBD2 (6 bases). Looked up from germline, CDR1 is SGDLS and CDR2 is YYNGEE. CDR3 length: 15 residues. The V end was cut by 3 bases, the J end by 0 bases, with 13 bases between. The CDR3 is CASSGGDFYSYEQYF. In nucleotides, the CDR3 is TGTGCCAGCAGCGGAGGGGACTTCTACTCCTACGAGCAGTACTTC. Variable domain in full (rest from reference TRBV9 and TRBJ2-7): DSGVTQTPKHLITATGQRVTLRCSPRSGDLSVYWYQQSLDQGLQFLIQYYNGEERAKGNILERFSAQQFPDLHSELNLSSLELGDSALYFCASSGGDFYSYEQYFGPGTRLTVT.

The genes are TRBV9 and TRBJ1-1; D is unclear. The V gene lost 0 bases and the J gene lost 3 bases, with 6 bases spanning the gap. Germline CDR1 reads SGDLS; CDR2 reads YYNGEE. The CDR3 is made up of 13 amino acids. The CDR3 loop reads CASSVEVDTEAFF. The CDR3 DNA reads as TGTGCCAGCAGCGTAGAAGTAGACACTGAAGCTTTCTTT.

This chain joins TRBV10-3 and TRBJ1-3, with 7 bases lining up with TRBD1. In germline, CDR1 is ENHRY, CDR2 SYGVKD. The CDR3 is 15 amino acids. The J segment lost 6 bases and the V segment lost 8 bases, leaving 13 bases of the junction unmatched. CDR3 residues: CAIGGTEEKQNTIYF. In nucleotides, the CDR3 is TGTGCCATCGGGGGGACAGAGGAAAAGCAAAACACCATATATTTT.

The chain has TRBV6-5 and TRBJ1-3; D is unclear. Germline-derived CDR1 and CDR2 are MNHEY and SVGAGI. This CDR3 contains 14 residues. V was shortened by 6 bases and J by 6 bases, with 15 bases between the two germline ends. DNA for the CDR3: TGTGCCAGCAGCCCCGGCGGGATTATAAACACCATATATTTT. It codes for CASSPGGIINTIYF.

This sequence joins TRBV15 and TRBJ1-1; possible D gene TRBD1, 5 bases. The V and J ends lost 2 bases and 3 bases respectively, with 19 bases between them. CDR3 length: 17 residues. From germline, CDR1 is LNHNV and CDR2 YYDKDF (reference sequence). DNA of the CDR3: TGTGCCACCAGCAGAACTCATGGGGGGGTGGGCCACACTGAAGCTTTCTTT. Translated, it gives CATSRTHGGVGHTEAFF.

The genes are TRBV6-6 and TRBJ2-5; 7 bases line up with TRBD2. Trimming removed 2 bases from V and 1 base from J; junction bases left unmatched: 7. The CDR3 runs to 16 residues. CDR1 MNHNY and CDR2 SVGAGI come from the germline V gene (reference sequence). Here the CDR3 DNA reads TGTGCCAGCAGTTACGCGCCGGGACTATCCCAAGAGACCCAGTACTTC. Its translation: CASSYAPGLSQETQYF.

The V call is TRBV11-2, the J call TRBJ2-2; D is unclear. CDR3 size: 16 residues. Germline CDR1 and CDR2: SGHAT and FQNNGV. V was shortened by 1 base and J by 5 bases, with 14 bases between the two germline ends. The CDR3 DNA sequence: TGTGCCAGCAGCTTAGGTTCGAGAGTAGATACCGGGGAGCTGTTTTTT. Its protein is CASSLGSRVDTGELFF.

The chain recombines TRBV9 with TRBJ2-1; TRBD1 matches at 11 bases. This CDR3 is 15 amino acids long. Looked up from germline, CDR1 is SGDLS and CDR2 is YYNGEE. Losses at the gene ends were 5 bases for V and 7 bases for J; bases not matched to a gene: 8. DNA of the CDR3: TGTGCCAGCAGGACGGAGGGACAGGGGGGGAATGAGCAGTTCTTC. It translates to CASRTEGQGGNEQFF.

The chain couples TRBV7-2 to TRBJ1-2; no definite D call. Germline CDR1 and CDR2: SGHTA and FQGNSA. The V gene lost 5 bases and the J gene lost 8 bases, with 21 bases spanning the gap. The CDR3 has 15 amino acids. CDR3 residues: CASSPSSVSSRGYTF. The DNA for the CDR3 is TGTGCCAGCAGCCCGTCAAGCGTCAGTTCGAGGGGCTACACCTTC.

This chain uses TRBV5-4 with TRBJ2-5, with a tentative D call TRBD1 (5 bases). V was pared by 4 bases and J by 2 bases, with 9 bases between. The germline CDR1 and CDR2 sequences are SGHNT and YYREEE (reference sequence). The CDR3 runs to 13 residues. CDR3 amino acids: CASSLDRQETQYF. DNA for the CDR3: TGTGCCAGCAGCCTAGACAGACAAGAGACCCAGTACTTC. The full variable domain, completed using reference TRBV5-4 and TRBJ2-5, is ETGVTQSPTHLIKTRGQQVTLRCSSQSGHNTVSWYQQALGQGPQFIFQYYREEENGRGNFPPRFSGLQFPNYSSELNVNALELDDSALYLCASSLDRQETQYFGPGTRLLVL.

This clone appeared a single time. V gene TRBV7-8 combines with J gene TRBJ2-7; D may be TRBD2 (7 bases). The CDR3 spans 14 residues. Germline CDR1 is SGHVS and CDR2 is FQNEAQ. V lost 5 bases and J lost 2, with 13 bases in between. The CDR3 is CASSVGGATYEQYF. CDR3 nucleotide sequence: TGTGCCAGCAGCGTTGGGGGGGCAACCTACGAGCAGTACTTC. Supplemented by reference TRBV7-8 and TRBJ2-7, the full variable domain reads GAGVSQSPRYKVAKRGQDVALRCDPISGHVSLFWYQQALGQGPEFLTYFQNEAQLDKSGLPSDRFFAERPEGSVSTLKIQRTQQEDSAVYLCASSVGGATYEQYFGPGTRLTVT.

The chain is built from TRBV18 and TRBJ2-5; D is perhaps TRBD1 (6 bases). Germline loops: CDR1 KGHSH, CDR2 LQKENI. The CDR3 is made up of 14 amino acids. The ends were cut back, 3 bases at V and 5 bases at J, with 13 bases in the middle. In nucleotides, the CDR3 is TGTGCCAGCTCACCGGCAGGGGCAAGTGAGACCCAGTACTTC. This encodes CASSPAGASETQYF.

V and J are TRBV7-2 and TRBJ2-7; 10 bases map to TRBD2. With V trimmed by 6 bases and J by 7 bases, 9 bases remained unmatched. Germline CDR1 is SGHTA and CDR2 is FQGNSA. The CDR3 covers 14 residues. The CDR3: CASRPSGGGWEQYF. CDR3 nucleotides: TGTGCCAGCAGGCCCAGCGGGGGGGGCTGGGAGCAGTACTTC.

Note on this clone: Other DNA sequences within the sample encode an identical CDR3. The rearrangement joins TRBV6-5 to TRBJ1-2, with a possible D match to TRBD1 (5 bases). Trimming took off 0 bases at V and 8 bases at J, with 10 bases between the two ends. This CDR3 spans 13 amino acids. The V gene's germline CDR1 is MNHEY and CDR2 SVGAGI. The CDR3 DNA sequence: TGTGCCAGCAGTTACTCGGGCCGGACAGGCTACACCTTC. Translating gives CASSYSGRTGYTF.

Comments on this clone: Other nucleotide sequences from this sample produce the same CDR3. The V call is TRBV19, the J call TRBJ1-1, with TRBD1 matching 8 bases. Germline V CDR1 and CDR2: LNHDA, SQIVND (reference sequence). There are 14 residues in the CDR3. Trimming removed 2 bases from V and 1 base from J; junction bases left unmatched: 0. CDR3 nucleotide sequence: TGTGCCAGTAGTATAACAGGGGGGAACACTGAAGCTTTCTTT. Translating it yields CASSITGGNTEAFF.